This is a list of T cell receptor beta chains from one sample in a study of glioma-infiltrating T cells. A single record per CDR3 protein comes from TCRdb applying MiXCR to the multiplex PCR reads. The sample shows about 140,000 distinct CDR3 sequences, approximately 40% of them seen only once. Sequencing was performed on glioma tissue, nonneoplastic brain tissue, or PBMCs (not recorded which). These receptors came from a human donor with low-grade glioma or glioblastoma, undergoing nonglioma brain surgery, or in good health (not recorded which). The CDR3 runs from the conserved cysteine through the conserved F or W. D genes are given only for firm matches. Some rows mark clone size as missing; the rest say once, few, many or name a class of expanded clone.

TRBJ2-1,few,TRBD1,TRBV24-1,TGTGCCACCAGTGATTTGCCTGGGACAGGGCTCAACAATGAGCAGTTCTTC,CATSDLPGTGLNNEQFF
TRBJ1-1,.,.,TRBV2,TGTGCCAGCAAGGGTCCCCCCCCCGGGGCTTTCTTT,CASKGPPPGAFF
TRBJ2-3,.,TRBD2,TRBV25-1,TGTGCCAGCAGTGAAGTAGCGGGGGGGCCCGGAGATACGCAGTATTTT,CASSEVAGGPGDTQYF
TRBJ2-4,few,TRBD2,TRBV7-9,TGTGCCAGCAGCCAAGTCCTAGCGGGAGAAGGGAACATTCAGTACTTC,CASSQVLAGEGNIQYF
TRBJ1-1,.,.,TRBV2,TGTGCCAGCGGTGAACAATACGTGAACACTGAAGCTTTCTTT,CASGEQYVNTEAFF
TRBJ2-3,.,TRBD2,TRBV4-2,TGTGCCAGCAGCCCCTTAAGCGGGGCGGTAGATACGCAGTATTTT,CASSPLSGAVDTQYF
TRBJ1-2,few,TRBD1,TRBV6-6,TGTGCCAGCAGTTACTCACAGGGGGACTATGGCTACACCTTC,CASSYSQGDYGYTF
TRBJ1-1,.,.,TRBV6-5,TGTGCCAGCAGCTCCGGGACACTGGGAACTGAAGCTTTCTTT,CASSSGTLGTEAFF
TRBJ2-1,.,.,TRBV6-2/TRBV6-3,TGTGCCAGCAGTTACGACCTATACAATGAGCAGTTCTTC,CASSYDLYNEQFF
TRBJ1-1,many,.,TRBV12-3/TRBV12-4,TGTGCCAGCAGTTTAACTGGGGGAGACACTGAAGCTTTCTTT,CASSLTGGDTEAFF
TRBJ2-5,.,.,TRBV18,TGTGCCAGCTCGCCTGTGGAAGAGACCCAGTACTTC,CASSPVEETQYF
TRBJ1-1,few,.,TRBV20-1,TGCAGTGCCCCAACCACTGTGAACACTGAAGCTTTCTTT,CSAPTTVNTEAFF
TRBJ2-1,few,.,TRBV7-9,TGTGCCAGCAGCTCCTTAGGATACTCCTACAATGAGCAGTTCTTC,CASSSLGYSYNEQFF
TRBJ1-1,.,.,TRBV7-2,TGTGCCAGCAGCTTGGCAGGGGTCACTGAAGCTTTCTTT,CASSLAGVTEAFF
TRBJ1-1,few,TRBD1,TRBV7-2,TGTGCCAGCAGCTTAGTAACAGGGGGAGTTACTGAAGCTTTCTTT,CASSLVTGGVTEAFF
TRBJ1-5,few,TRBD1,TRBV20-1,TGCAGTATAACAGGGGACGATCAGCCCCAGCATTTT,CSITGDDQPQHF